A selection of T cell receptor beta chains follows, all from one sample in a study of T cell clonotyping in hematopoietic cell transplantation. Sequencing used immunoSEQ multiplex PCR; TCRdb keeps in-frame clones, though not all of them. In the table there are under 10,000 clones, about 90% of which are singletons. Source: PBMCs, taken 180 days after allogeneic stem cell transplant. Every receptor here comes from a human patient who had an allogeneic stem cell transplant, so the T cells may come from the graft donor. The donor label of this sample is uncertain. Some clones in this sample may be carry-over from other donors' samples. Both conserved end residues are part of each CDR3. A D gene is named only where the DNA matches it firmly. Size tells how often a clone was seen (once, few, many) or the class of an expanded clone, and some rows leave it out.

V	size	D	J	DNA	CDR3
TRBV30	.	.	TRBJ1-1	TGTGCCTGGAGTGTCCCCGACAGCGTGGGCACTGAAGCTTTCTTT	CAWSVPDSVGTEAFF
TRBV9	.	.	TRBJ2-7	TGTGCCAGCAGCTTAACCGGGACCAAGAACTACGAGCAGTACTTC	CASSLTGTKNYEQYF
TRBV28	.	.	TRBJ2-7	TGTGCCAGCAGTCCTTCTCTGGGCGAGAGCTACGAGCAGTACTTC	CASSPSLGESYEQYF
TRBV10-3	once	.	TRBJ1-1	TGTGCCATCACGGCGGGGAACACTGAAGCTTTCTTT	CAITAGNTEAFF
TRBV11-1	.	TRBD1	TRBJ2-3	TGTGCCAGCAGTTCGGGGACAGGCACAGATACGCAGTATTTT	CASSSGTGTDTQYF
TRBV27	.	TRBD1	TRBJ1-3	TGTGCCAGCAGTTTCAAGGGACAGGGCGACTACACCATATATTTT	CASSFKGQGDYTIYF
TRBV11-2	few	TRBD1	TRBJ1-6	TGTGCCAGCAGCTTCGGGACAGGGCGCTCACCCCTCCACTTT	CASSFGTGRSPLHF
TRBV6-6	.	.	TRBJ1-3	TGTGCCAGTTCTGGAAACACCATATATTTT	CASSGNTIYF
TRBV28	once	.	TRBJ1-4	TGTGCCAGCAGGGACAGAGGGAATGAAAAACTGTTTTTT	CASRDRGNEKLFF
TRBV7-2	.	TRBD1	TRBJ1-1	TGTGCCAGCAGCTCCCGACAGGGGATGAACACTGAAGCTTTCTTT	CASSSRQGMNTEAFF
TRBV4-3	.	.	TRBJ1-2	TGCGCCAGCAGCCACGGGCCGTCACCCTACGTGGGGAACGGAGGCTACACCTTC	CASSHGPSPYVGNGGYTF
TRBV23-1	.	.	TRBJ2-7	TGCGCCAGCAGTCAATGTCGGGTCCGTTCAGGCTACGAGCAGTACTTC	CASSQCRVRSGYEQYF
TRBV11-3	few	TRBD2	TRBJ2-7	TGTGCCAGCAGGGCTAGCGGGAGCGACGAGCAGTACTTC	CASRASGSDEQYF
TRBV5-1	.	.	TRBJ1-2	TGCGCCAGCAGCGGAAGGACAGATTCCTATGTCTACACCTTC	CASSGRTDSYVYTF
TRBV5-4	once	.	TRBJ1-2	TGTGCCAGCAGACCCCGAGGAGGTAACTATGGCTACACCTTC	CASRPRGGNYGYTF
TRBV4-1	.	.	TRBJ2-3	TGCGCCAGCAGCCAATTCTGGGGGGCAAGTAGAGATACGCAGTATTTT	CASSQFWGASRDTQYF
TRBV30	.	.	TRBJ2-6	TGTGCCTGGAGTCCGTTCGGGTCTGGGGCCAACGTCCTGACTTTC	CAWSPFGSGANVLTF